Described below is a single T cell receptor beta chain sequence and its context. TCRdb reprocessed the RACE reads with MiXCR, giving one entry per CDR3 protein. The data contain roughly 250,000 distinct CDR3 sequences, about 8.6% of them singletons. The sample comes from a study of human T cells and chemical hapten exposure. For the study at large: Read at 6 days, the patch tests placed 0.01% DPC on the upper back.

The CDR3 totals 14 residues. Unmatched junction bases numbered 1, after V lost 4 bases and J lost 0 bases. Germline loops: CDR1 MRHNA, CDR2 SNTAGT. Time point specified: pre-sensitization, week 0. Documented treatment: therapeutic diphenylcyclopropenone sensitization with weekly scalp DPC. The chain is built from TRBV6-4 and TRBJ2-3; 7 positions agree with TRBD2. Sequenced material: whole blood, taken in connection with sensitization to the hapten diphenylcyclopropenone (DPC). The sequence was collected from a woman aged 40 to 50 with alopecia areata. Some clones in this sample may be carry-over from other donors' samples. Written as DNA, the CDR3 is TGTGCCAGCAGTGCAGCGGGGAGCACAGATACGCAGTATTTT. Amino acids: CASSAAGSTDTQYF.